This TCR beta chain is from a study of shared clonotypes between healthy human individuals. Across the study: Donors were a couple of women and three men aged 18 to 49. Study-wide findings and caveats: Despite large depth, rarefaction showed incomplete sorted-subset sequencing.

Over several immunoSEQ plates, each subset's genomic DNA was distributed in even portions. Repertoires were generated with immunoSEQ multiplex PCR, while TCRdb's copy carries only in-frame clones and drops some. This sample has over a million clones, with about 96% found just once. Looked up from germline, CDR1 is MDHEN and CDR2 is SYDVKM. The CDR3 extends over 16 amino acids. V dropped 3 bases and J dropped 6; count of bases not matched to a gene: 13. Turning to this clone: Its antigen is still unknown.

This receptor was obtained from a man aged 25 to 40 in good health. This chain uses TRBV28 with TRBJ2-5, with 7 bases identical to TRBD2. Material: naive CD4+ T cells sorted from blood. The subset here: CD45RA+ positively selected. The CDR3 nucleotides are TGTGCCAGCAGTTTTAACACAGGTCGGGGGGTCAAGACCCAGTACTTC. Translated: CASSFNTGRGVKTQYF.